What follows are 20 T cell receptor beta chains derived from one specimen sequenced in a study of T-cell reconstitution after alpha-beta-depleted transplantation in children. Library preparation (for TCRbeta) was performed with unique molecular identifiers. TCRdb reprocessed the PCR reads with MiXCR, giving one entry per CDR3 protein. The data show under 100,000 distinct CDR3 sequences, roughly 15% seen once. The starting material was PBMCs, mostly from graft donor cells, obtained 180 days after TCRalphabeta/CD19-depleted stem cell transplant. The source of these receptors is a male patient under 10 years old who had a stem cell transplant for acute lymphoblastic leukemia, so the T cells may come from the graft donor.

J is TRBJ1-1 and V is TRBV12-3 or TRBV12-4; D remains unclear. V lost 0 bases to trimming and J lost 1 base, with 9 bases between them. The CDR3 has 15 amino acids. CDR3 region: CASSLAGKKNTEAFF. In DNA, the CDR3 is TGTGCCAGCAGTTTAGCGGGCAAAAAGAACACTGAAGCTTTCTTT.

The chain uses TRBV4-3 and TRBJ2-5, with D possibly TRBD2 on 5 matching bases. V was clipped by 0 bases and J by 5 bases, with 13 bases between them. This CDR3 is built from 15 residues. Germline V gives CDR1 LGHNA, CDR2 YSLEER. The CDR3 region has the DNA TGCGCCAGCAGCCAAGACTGGACTTTTGGGGAGACCCAGTACTTC. It codes for CASSQDWTFGETQYF.

The genes are TRBV14 and TRBJ2-5; the D call may be TRBD1 or TRBD2 (5 bases each). Looked up from germline, CDR1 is SGHDN and CDR2 is FVKESK. V was clipped by 2 bases and J by 5 bases, with 18 bases between them. The CDR3 length is 16 residues. CDR3 loop: CASSQHWDGGKETQYF. CDR3 nucleotides: TGTGCCAGCAGCCAACATTGGGACGGTGGTAAGGAGACCCAGTACTTC.

The gene calls are TRBV7-9 and TRBJ2-7, with D perhaps being TRBD1 or TRBD2 (5 bases each). V lost 5 bases to trimming and J lost 6 bases, with 17 bases between them. This CDR3 is 14 amino acids long. Germline assignment: CDR1 SEHNR and CDR2 FQNEAQ (reference sequence). The CDR3 loop reads CASSPLAGTGEQYF. The CDR3 DNA follows: TGTGCCAGCAGCCCGTTAGCCGGGACGGGCGAGCAGTACTTC.

In its sample, this clonotype was seen a few times. The rearrangement uses TRBV3-1 and TRBJ2-7; TRBD2 agrees at 7 bases. From germline, CDR1 is LGHDT and CDR2 YNNKEL (reference sequence). The CDR3 covers 16 residues. The J segment lost 0 bases and the V segment lost 3 bases, leaving 8 bases of the junction unmatched. CDR3 in DNA: TGTGCCAGCAGCCACGTTTGGGAGGGGAGCTCCTACGAGCAGTACTTC. It encodes CASSHVWEGSSYEQYF.

This clonotype was recorded a few times. The rearrangement joins TRBV7-6 to TRBJ2-1, with 7 bases identical to TRBD2. CDR1 SGHVS and CDR2 FNYEAQ come from the germline V gene. V dropped 1 base and J dropped 10; count of bases not matched to a gene: 7. This CDR3 has 14 residues. CDR3 region: CASSLVPSGPEQFF. The CDR3 DNA sequence: TGTGCCAGCAGCTTAGTGCCTAGCGGACCAGAGCAGTTCTTC.

With regard to this clonotype: A read error may be the cause here, since a much bigger clone is one base away. The J gene is TRBJ2-6, the V gene TRBV10-1; D is perhaps TRBD1 (6 bases). The CDR3 is 16 amino acids. Germline CDR1 WNHNN, CDR2 SYGVQD (reference sequence). Between the trimmed V and J ends, which lost 6 bases and 4 bases, there was a span of 16 bases. CDR3: CASSPRQAAGANVLTF. In DNA, the CDR3 is TGCGCCAGCAGCCCAAGACAGGCTGCGGGGGCCAACGTCCTGACTTTC.

The V and J genes are TRBV12-3 or TRBV12-4 and TRBJ2-3; 9 bases line up with TRBD1. V lost 9 bases, J lost 3 bases, and 7 bases stayed unmatched. The CDR3 runs to 14 residues. Here the CDR3 reads CASLQGARTDTQYF. The CDR3 DNA is TGTGCCAGTTTACAGGGGGCGCGTACAGATACGCAGTATTTT.

The chain employs TRBV20-1 and TRBJ1-3; D is possibly TRBD1 (5 bases). The germline V gene encodes CDR1 DFQATT and CDR2 SNEGSKA (reference sequence). This CDR3 is 19 amino acids long. The V end was cut by 2 bases, the J end by 0 bases, with 23 bases between. The CDR3, as DNA: TGCAGTGCTAGAAGAGAGGTGTGGTCCTGGGACCACTCTGGAAACACCATATATTTT. It yields the protein CSARREVWSWDHSGNTIYF.

This clonotype occurred a few times. This chain connects TRBV3-1 to TRBJ2-5; the D gene is possibly TRBD2 (6 bases). V was shortened by 2 bases and J by 4 bases, with 17 bases between the two germline ends. This CDR3 comprises 16 residues. The germline V gene has CDR1 LGHDT and CDR2 YNNKEL (reference sequence). As DNA, the CDR3 is TGTGCCAGCAGCCAAACTAGAGGGGCGGGACGAGAGACCCAGTACTTC. It translates to CASSQTRGAGRETQYF.

This clonotype was observed many times. The chain recombines TRBV7-8 with TRBJ2-7; no definite D call. The CDR3 is 14 amino acids. V was trimmed by 5 bases and J by 1 base, leaving 12 bases between them. CDR1 and CDR2 (germline): SGHVS, FQNEAQ. The CDR3, as DNA: TGTGCCAGCAGCCCCCCAGAGACTTCCTACGAGCAGTACTTC. Amino acid sequence: CASSPPETSYEQYF.

The chain links TRBV9 to TRBJ1-4, with unresolved D. CDR1 is SGDLS and CDR2 is YYNGEE in the germline V gene. This CDR3 is built from 13 residues. The V gene lost 6 bases and the J gene lost 6 bases, with 12 bases spanning the gap. CDR3 nucleotide sequence: TGTGCCAGCAATGCCCGGCCCGATGAAAAACTGTTTTTT. Protein: CASNARPDEKLFF.

This clonotype was detected many times. V gene TRBV5-1 combines with J gene TRBJ2-1, with TRBD1 as a possible D gene (6 bases). The V and J ends lost 4 bases and 4 bases respectively, with 15 bases between them. CDR3 length equals 15 residues. CDR1 is SGHRS and CDR2 is YFSETQ in the germline V gene. The CDR3 loop reads CASSPTGDPYNEQFF. The CDR3 DNA reads TGCGCCAGCAGCCCGACAGGAGACCCATACAATGAGCAGTTCTTC.

The chain uses TRBV27 and TRBJ2-5, with 9 bases identical to TRBD1. With 8 bases clipped from V and 4 bases from J, the junction kept 8 bases outside the gene matches. This CDR3 has 14 amino acids. Per germline, CDR1 MNHEY and CDR2 SMNVEV (reference sequence). CDR3 protein: CASSILGQGETQYF. The CDR3 DNA is TGTGCCAGCTCTATATTGGGACAGGGAGAGACCCAGTACTTC.

J is TRBJ1-5 and V is TRBV18; 8 bases match TRBD1. The CDR3 covers 16 residues. Germline-derived CDR1 and CDR2 are KGHSH and LQKENI. The V segment lost 6 bases and the J segment 3 bases; nucleotides outside the gene matches: 10. CDR3 amino acids: CASSQGAGVLNQPQHF. CDR3 in DNA: TGTGCCAGCTCTCAGGGGGCAGGGGTTCTCAATCAGCCCCAGCATTTT.

CDR3 region: CASSPTGSNTEAFF. The CDR3 region has the DNA TGTGCCAGCAGCCCCACAGGGAGTAATACTGAAGCTTTCTTT. The rearrangement links TRBV6-1 to TRBJ1-1; D is possibly TRBD1 (6 bases). Between the trimmed V and J ends, which lost 6 bases and 5 bases, there was a span of 16 bases. The germline gives CDR1 MNHNS, CDR2 SASEGT. CDR3 length equals 14 residues.

This clonotype has a handful of counts. The rearrangement uses TRBV10-3 and TRBJ2-2; the D gene is possibly TRBD2 (6 bases). V lost 4 bases, J lost 6 bases, and 12 bases lay in between. CDR1 is ENHRY, CDR2 SYGVKD, per germline. The CDR3 is 14 amino acids. The CDR3 protein is CAISAREVAGELFF. The CDR3 DNA follows: TGTGCCATCAGTGCCAGGGAGGTCGCCGGGGAGCTGTTTTTT.

In this sample, this clonotype turned up a few times. The genes are TRBV20-1 and TRBJ2-2; D is uncertain. Germline V gene data show CDR1 as DFQATT and CDR2 as SNEGSKA (reference sequence). The V and J ends lost 5 bases and 5 bases respectively, with 6 bases between them. CDR3 length equals 11 residues. DNA for the CDR3: TGCAGTGCTGCGCGGACCGGGGAGCTGTTTTTT. This translates into CSAARTGELFF.

This clonotype was found a few times. The chain links TRBV5-1 to TRBJ2-6; 8 nucleotides match TRBD1. The CDR3 runs 16 residues. With V trimmed by 0 bases and J by 5 bases, 4 bases remained unmatched. Per germline, CDR1 SGHRS and CDR2 YFSETQ. The CDR3, as DNA: TGCGCCAGCAGCTTGGGACAGGGGCAGAGGGCCAACGTCCTGACTTTC. Encoded protein: CASSLGQGQRANVLTF.

The V call is TRBV20-1, the J call TRBJ2-6; D is undetermined. V gave up 3 bases and J gave up 0 bases, with 12 bases separating them. CDR3 length: 16 residues. Germline V gives CDR1 DFQATT, CDR2 SNEGSKA (reference sequence). The CDR3 DNA follows: TGCAGTGCTAGCCCCATTCTACTCTCTGGGGCCAACGTCCTGACTTTC. This gives the protein CSASPILLSGANVLTF.